A selection of T cell receptor beta chains follows, all from one sample in a study of T cell repertoires in cytomegalovirus infection. MiXCR was run by TCRdb on the reads, yielding one entry per CDR3 protein. The table has roughly 760,000 distinct CDR3 sequences, 35% seen once. Material for sequencing was PBMCs. The receptor set was obtained from a human donor in good health (CMV status not recorded). Some clones in this sample may be carry-over from other donors' samples. Both conserved end residues are part of each CDR3. Each record gives: CDR3 length, V gene, clone size, D gene, J gene, CDR3 protein, CDR3 DNA. The D gene is left open where the match is weak. Not every row has a clone size; where given, it reads once, few, many or a size class.

12	TRBV12-3/TRBV12-4	NA	NA	TRBJ2-1	CASSLLGYEQFF	TGTGCCAGCAGTTTACTGGGGTATGAGCAGTTCTTC
16	TRBV5-4	few	NA	TRBJ2-1	CASSGASKGAYNEQFF	TGTGCCAGCAGCGGGGCCTCTAAGGGGGCCTACAATGAGCAGTTCTTC
17	TRBV15	NA	TRBD2	TRBJ2-3	CATSRRGTSGGLDTQYF	TGTGCCACCAGCAGGCGCGGGACTAGCGGGGGTTTGGATACGCAGTATTTT
13	TRBV24-1	NA	TRBD1	TRBJ1-4	CATSSGTVEKLFF	TGTGCCACCAGTTCCGGGACAGTTGAAAAACTGTTTTTT
14	TRBV7-3	NA	NA	TRBJ2-5	CASSTGAYQETQYF	TGTGCCAGCAGCACGGGGGCGTACCAAGAGACCCAGTACTTC
15	TRBV10-3	NA	TRBD1	TRBJ1-5	CAISESDRGLTPQHF	TGTGCCATCAGTGAGTCCGACAGGGGTTTGACGCCCCAGCATTTT
12	TRBV12-3/TRBV12-4	NA	NA	TRBJ2-3	CASRGGGDTQYF	TGTGCCAGCAGGGGTGGGGGAGATACGCAGTATTTT
17	TRBV15	few	NA	TRBJ2-1	CATSSSYGRRGDNEQFF	TGTGCCACCAGCAGTAGTTACGGCAGGAGGGGAGACAATGAGCAGTTCTTC
16	TRBV7-3	few	NA	TRBJ1-1	CASSLKPGPLTAEAFF	TGTGCCAGCAGCCTCAAACCGGGGCCCCTTACCGCTGAAGCTTTCTTT
17	TRBV12-3/TRBV12-4	NA	NA	TRBJ2-1	CASSLRSASVHYNEQFF	TGTGCCAGCAGTTTAAGGTCGGCTAGCGTTCACTACAATGAGCAGTTCTTC